These T cell receptor beta chains were read from a single sample in a study of blood T cells in healthy people across ages. TCRdb recomputed calls from the 5' RACE reads with MiXCR, one row per CDR3 protein. The sample lists some 1.6 million distinct CDR3 sequences, roughly 32% seen once, with roughly 12% in the top ten. Sequenced sample: blood. These receptors all stem from a woman under 40 in good health. Each CDR3 is given with its conserved first and last residue. The order of the fields is clone size, D gene, V gene, J gene, CDR3 DNA, CDR3 protein. The D gene is left open where the match is weak. Size is stated for part of the rows, as once, few or many counts, or as a class when the clone is expanded.

clone size: few; D gene: -; V gene: TRBV28; J gene: TRBJ1-2; CDR3 DNA: TGTGCCAGCAGTTTAGTTTCAGGGCAGGGTGACTATGGCTACACCTTC; CDR3 protein: CASSLVSGQGDYGYTF
clone size: -; D gene: -; V gene: TRBV4-1; J gene: TRBJ2-1; CDR3 DNA: TGCGCCAGCAGACGACCGGGACAAGACAATGAGCAGTTCTTC; CDR3 protein: CASRRPGQDNEQFF
clone size: few; D gene: TRBD1; V gene: TRBV4-1; J gene: TRBJ1-6; CDR3 DNA: TGCGCCAGCAGCCAAGTTTCAGGACAGGGGGCTGTCTCACCCCTCCACTTT; CDR3 protein: CASSQVSGQGAVSPLHF
clone size: -; D gene: -; V gene: TRBV12-3/TRBV12-4; J gene: TRBJ1-6; CDR3 DNA: TGTGCCAGCAGTTTAGCTGCTATTTCACCCCTCCACTTT; CDR3 protein: CASSLAAISPLHF
clone size: -; D gene: -; V gene: TRBV19; J gene: TRBJ2-5; CDR3 DNA: TGTGCCGGTAGTATTTTCGAGAAAGAGACCCAGTACTTC; CDR3 protein: CAGSIFEKETQYF
clone size: -; D gene: -; V gene: TRBV9; J gene: TRBJ2-5; CDR3 DNA: TGTGCCAGCAGCGTAGTGGGTTTTTCTCAAGAGACCCAGTACTTC; CDR3 protein: CASSVVGFSQETQYF
clone size: -; D gene: TRBD1; V gene: TRBV5-1; J gene: TRBJ2-1; CDR3 DNA: TGCGCCAGCAGCCCGCCCCGGGACAGGGGCGATGAGCAGTTCTTC; CDR3 protein: CASSPPRDRGDEQFF
clone size: few; D gene: -; V gene: TRBV7-9; J gene: TRBJ2-1; CDR3 DNA: TGTGCCAGCAGCCTGCCGGGAAACAATGAGCAGTTCTTC; CDR3 protein: CASSLPGNNEQFF
clone size: -; D gene: -; V gene: TRBV15; J gene: TRBJ2-5; CDR3 DNA: TGTGCCACCAACGGGGGAGAGGCTCAAGAGACCCAGTACTTC; CDR3 protein: CATNGGEAQETQYF
clone size: -; D gene: -; V gene: TRBV5-1; J gene: TRBJ1-1; CDR3 DNA: TGCGCCAGCAGCTGGGCGGCGGGGGGGACTGAAGCTTTCTTT; CDR3 protein: CASSWAAGGTEAFF
clone size: -; D gene: -; V gene: TRBV27; J gene: TRBJ2-7; CDR3 DNA: TGTGCCAGCAATTTGGGCAGTCCCTACGAGCAGTACTTC; CDR3 protein: CASNLGSPYEQYF
clone size: -; D gene: TRBD2; V gene: TRBV4-1; J gene: TRBJ2-1; CDR3 DNA: TGCGCTGGCAGCCAGGGATGGACTAGCGGGAGTAAGTACAATGAGCAGTTCTTC; CDR3 protein: CAGSQGWTSGSKYNEQFF
clone size: -; D gene: TRBD1; V gene: TRBV2; J gene: TRBJ1-2; CDR3 DNA: TGTGCCAGCAACTTTAGGGACAGGGGGCTTCCCTATGGCTACACCTTC; CDR3 protein: CASNFRDRGLPYGYTF
clone size: -; D gene: TRBD1; V gene: TRBV20-1; J gene: TRBJ2-2; CDR3 DNA: TGCAGTGCAGGACAGGTGAACACCGGGGAGCTGTTTTTT; CDR3 protein: CSAGQVNTGELFF
clone size: few; D gene: -; V gene: TRBV6-1; J gene: TRBJ1-5; CDR3 DNA: TGTGCCAGCAGTGAGCGAGTCGGGGAGGGAAGTCAGCCCCAGCATTTT; CDR3 protein: CASSERVGEGSQPQHF
clone size: -; D gene: TRBD1; V gene: TRBV20-1; J gene: TRBJ1-2; CDR3 DNA: TGCAGTGCTCCGACAGGGGAATTAGGCCACACCTTC; CDR3 protein: CSAPTGELGHTF
clone size: -; D gene: -; V gene: TRBV5-8; J gene: TRBJ2-5; CDR3 DNA: TGTGCCAGCAGCCCCTTGAAGACCCAGTACTTC; CDR3 protein: CASSPLKTQYF
clone size: -; D gene: -; V gene: TRBV4-2; J gene: TRBJ1-4; CDR3 DNA: TGTGCCAGCAGCCAAGATAGGCTAAGGGGGATTAATGAAAAACTGTTTTTT; CDR3 protein: CASSQDRLRGINEKLFF
clone size: -; D gene: -; V gene: TRBV27; J gene: TRBJ2-7; CDR3 DNA: TGTGCCAGCAGTCTCAGGGGGGTGGATGCCTACGAGCAGTACTTC; CDR3 protein: CASSLRGVDAYEQYF
clone size: -; D gene: -; V gene: TRBV18; J gene: TRBJ2-7; CDR3 DNA: TGTGTCAGCTCACCCTCCTACGAGCAGTACTTC; CDR3 protein: CVSSPSYEQYF
clone size: -; D gene: -; V gene: TRBV13; J gene: TRBJ2-5; CDR3 DNA: TGTGCCAGCAGTGTTGATAGCGGAATCACTAGGGAGCAGTACTTC; CDR3 protein: CASSVDSGITREQYF
clone size: -; D gene: -; V gene: TRBV24-1; J gene: TRBJ2-3; CDR3 DNA: TGTGCCACCGCCCAGGGCACAGATACGCAGTATTTT; CDR3 protein: CATAQGTDTQYF
clone size: many; D gene: TRBD2; V gene: TRBV5-1; J gene: TRBJ2-1; CDR3 DNA: TGCGCCAGCAGCTTACAGCGGGAGACGGGTGAGCAGTTCTTC; CDR3 protein: CASSLQRETGEQFF
clone size: -; D gene: -; V gene: TRBV24-1; J gene: TRBJ2-1; CDR3 DNA: TGTGCCACCAGTGACCCCCGAAGTCAGGGCAACAATGAGCAGTTCTTC; CDR3 protein: CATSDPRSQGNNEQFF
clone size: -; D gene: -; V gene: TRBV10-3; J gene: TRBJ2-3; CDR3 DNA: TGTGCCATCAGTGAGGCAGGACAGTTTACCTCAGATACGCAGTATTTT; CDR3 protein: CAISEAGQFTSDTQYF
clone size: -; D gene: TRBD1; V gene: TRBV6-6; J gene: TRBJ2-7; CDR3 DNA: TGTGCCAGCAGTTACGTCGGGACAGGGAGTAACGAGCAGTACTTC; CDR3 protein: CASSYVGTGSNEQYF
clone size: few; D gene: -; V gene: TRBV4-2; J gene: TRBJ2-1; CDR3 DNA: TGTGCCAGCAGCCCCCTTGCACCCCTTGGGCGCAAAGTCTCCTACAATGAGCAGTTCTTC; CDR3 protein: CASSPLAPLGRKVSYNEQFF
clone size: few; D gene: TRBD2; V gene: TRBV20-1; J gene: TRBJ2-5; CDR3 DNA: TGCAGTGCTAGTGGTCGGCGGGAGGATCAAGAGACCCAGTACTTC; CDR3 protein: CSASGRREDQETQYF
clone size: -; D gene: -; V gene: TRBV12-3/TRBV12-4; J gene: TRBJ2-1; CDR3 DNA: TGTGCCAGCATCGGGATAGCGGAATACAATGAGCAGTTCTTC; CDR3 protein: CASIGIAEYNEQFF
clone size: -; D gene: -; V gene: TRBV3-1; J gene: TRBJ1-6; CDR3 DNA: TGTGCCAGCAGCCTCCGGGACACTAATTCACCCCTCCACTTT; CDR3 protein: CASSLRDTNSPLHF
clone size: -; D gene: -; V gene: TRBV20-1; J gene: TRBJ1-2; CDR3 DNA: TGCAGTGCTAGAGAGGCAGGGGTGAGAGGTGGCTACACCTTC; CDR3 protein: CSAREAGVRGGYTF
clone size: few; D gene: -; V gene: TRBV27; J gene: TRBJ2-6; CDR3 DNA: TGTGCCAGCAGTGGGACAAGTCCTTCCTCTGGGGCCAACGTCCTGACTTTC; CDR3 protein: CASSGTSPSSGANVLTF
clone size: -; D gene: TRBD2; V gene: TRBV7-2; J gene: TRBJ2-1; CDR3 DNA: TGTGCCAGCAGGCTAACCGGGACTAGCGGCCTCAATGAGCAGTTCTTC; CDR3 protein: CASRLTGTSGLNEQFF
clone size: -; D gene: -; V gene: TRBV27; J gene: TRBJ2-7; CDR3 DNA: TGTGCCAGCACCCAGGCCCCGGACGAGCAGTACTTC; CDR3 protein: CASTQAPDEQYF
clone size: -; D gene: TRBD2; V gene: TRBV9; J gene: TRBJ2-1; CDR3 DNA: TGTGCCAGCAGCGTAGATCTAGCGGGGGCCCACGGGAGACATGAGCAGTTCTTC; CDR3 protein: CASSVDLAGAHGRHEQFF
clone size: -; D gene: -; V gene: TRBV6-1; J gene: TRBJ1-4; CDR3 DNA: TGTGCCAGCATGGGCAGTAAGAATGAAAAACTGTTTTTT; CDR3 protein: CASMGSKNEKLFF
clone size: many; D gene: -; V gene: TRBV7-9; J gene: TRBJ2-3; CDR3 DNA: TGTGCCAGCAGCTTCGGACAAGACACAGATACGCAGTATTTT; CDR3 protein: CASSFGQDTDTQYF
clone size: few; D gene: TRBD1; V gene: TRBV20-1; J gene: TRBJ2-1; CDR3 DNA: TGCAGTGCTAGAGGGGACCGGTGGACAGGGGGCTACAATGAGCAGTTCTTC; CDR3 protein: CSARGDRWTGGYNEQFF
clone size: -; D gene: -; V gene: TRBV18; J gene: TRBJ1-2; CDR3 DNA: TGTGCCAGCTCACCGGGACTCACTAATGGCTACACCTTC; CDR3 protein: CASSPGLTNGYTF
clone size: few; D gene: TRBD2; V gene: TRBV3-1; J gene: TRBJ2-1; CDR3 DNA: TGTGCCAGCAGCCATGTTAGCGGGGGGCGGAATTACAATGAGCAGTTCTTC; CDR3 protein: CASSHVSGGRNYNEQFF
clone size: -; D gene: TRBD2; V gene: TRBV27; J gene: TRBJ2-3; CDR3 DNA: TGTGCCAGCAGTGTGACTAGCGGGAGAAGAGATACGCAGTATTTT; CDR3 protein: CASSVTSGRRDTQYF
clone size: -; D gene: -; V gene: TRBV10-3; J gene: TRBJ1-2; CDR3 DNA: TGTGCCATCAGGTTACAGGATGGCTACACCTTC; CDR3 protein: CAIRLQDGYTF
clone size: -; D gene: -; V gene: TRBV28; J gene: TRBJ1-2; CDR3 DNA: TGTGCCAGCAGTTTCAGGGACATGCACTATGGCTACACCTTC; CDR3 protein: CASSFRDMHYGYTF
clone size: -; D gene: TRBD2; V gene: TRBV5-1; J gene: TRBJ2-1; CDR3 DNA: TGCGCCAGCAGCCCCGGACTAGCGAGAGAGGCCTACAATGAGCAGTTCTTC; CDR3 protein: CASSPGLAREAYNEQFF